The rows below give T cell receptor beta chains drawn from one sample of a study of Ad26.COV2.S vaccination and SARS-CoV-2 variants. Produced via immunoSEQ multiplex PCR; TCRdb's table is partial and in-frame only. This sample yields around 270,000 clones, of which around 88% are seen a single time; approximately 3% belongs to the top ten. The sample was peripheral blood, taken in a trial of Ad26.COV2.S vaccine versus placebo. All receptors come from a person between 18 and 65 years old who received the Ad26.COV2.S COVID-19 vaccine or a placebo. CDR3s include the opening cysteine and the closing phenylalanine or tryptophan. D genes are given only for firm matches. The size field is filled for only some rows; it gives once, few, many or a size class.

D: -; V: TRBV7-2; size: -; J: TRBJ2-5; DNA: TGTGCCAGCAGCGATGGTCCACTGGGTCCCGAGACCCAGTACTTC; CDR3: CASSDGPLGPETQYF
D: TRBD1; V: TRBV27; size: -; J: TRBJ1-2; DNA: TGTGCCAGCAGTTCGGACAGGGGACGGGGCTACACCTTC; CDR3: CASSSDRGRGYTF
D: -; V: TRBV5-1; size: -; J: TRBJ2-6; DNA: TGCGCCAGCAGCTCGATATACCGAAACTATAGCTCTGGGGCCAACGTCCTGACTTTC; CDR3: CASSSIYRNYSSGANVLTF
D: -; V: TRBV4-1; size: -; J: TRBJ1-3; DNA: TGCGCCAGCAGCCTTCAATACAGGGTCTACTCTGGAAACACCATATATTTT; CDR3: CASSLQYRVYSGNTIYF
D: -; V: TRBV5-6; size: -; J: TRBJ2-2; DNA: TGTGCCAGCAGTTTGGGGTACTCGAACACCGGGGAGCTGTTTTTT; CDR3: CASSLGYSNTGELFF
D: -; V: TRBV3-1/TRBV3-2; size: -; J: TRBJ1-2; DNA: TGTGCCAGCAGCCAAGAGGTCGGTGGGGTTGTGAGGTTTCCCTATGGCTACACCTTC; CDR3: CASSQEVGGVVRFPYGYTF
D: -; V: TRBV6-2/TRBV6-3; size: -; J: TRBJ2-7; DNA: TGTGCCAGCAGTCGTGGGGGGCGCTTCTGGGAGCAGTACTTC; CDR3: CASSRGGRFWEQYF
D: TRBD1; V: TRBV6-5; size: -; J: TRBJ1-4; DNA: TGTGCCAGCAGTTACTCTAGGACAGGGGGTAATGAAAAACTGTTTTTT; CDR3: CASSYSRTGGNEKLFF
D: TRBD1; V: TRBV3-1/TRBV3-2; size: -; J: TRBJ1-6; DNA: TGTGCCAGCAGTCGGACAGGGCTGGGATTATTGATTGATTCACCCCTCCACTTT; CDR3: CASSRTGLGLLIDSPLHF
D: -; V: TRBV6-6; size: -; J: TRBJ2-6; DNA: TGTGCCAGCAGTCCCAAACTACGAGGGGGGTTCGAAGGGGCCAACGTCCTGACTTTC; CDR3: CASSPKLRGGFEGANVLTF
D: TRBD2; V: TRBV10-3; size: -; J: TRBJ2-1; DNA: TGTGCCATCAGCGTAGCGGGGCCCTCCTACAATGAGCAGTTCTTC; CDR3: CAISVAGPSYNEQFF
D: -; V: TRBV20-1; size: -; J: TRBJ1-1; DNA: TGCAGTGCTAGTCCTCCGGCACCCGCGAACACTGAAGCTTTCTTT; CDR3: CSASPPAPANTEAFF
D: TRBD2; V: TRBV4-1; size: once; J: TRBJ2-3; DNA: TGCGCCAGCAGCCAAGATCGCGGGACTAGCGGTAAAAAAGATACGCAGTATTTT; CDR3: CASSQDRGTSGKKDTQYF
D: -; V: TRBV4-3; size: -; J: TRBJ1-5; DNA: TGCGCCAGCAGCCAAGGAGCGCAGGGGAATCAGCCCCAGCATTTT; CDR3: CASSQGAQGNQPQHF
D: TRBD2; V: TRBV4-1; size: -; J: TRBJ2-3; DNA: TGCGCCAGCAGCCGCTGGACTAGCGGGGCCTCTAGCACAGATACGCAGTATTTT; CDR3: CASSRWTSGASSTDTQYF
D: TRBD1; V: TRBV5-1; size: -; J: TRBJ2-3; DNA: TGCGCCAGCAGCTTGGGAGGACAGGGGGGAGATACGCAGTATTTT; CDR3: CASSLGGQGGDTQYF
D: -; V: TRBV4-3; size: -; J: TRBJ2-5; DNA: TGCGCCAGCAGCCTAAATGGACTGCAACAAGAGACCCAGTACTTC; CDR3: CASSLNGLQQETQYF
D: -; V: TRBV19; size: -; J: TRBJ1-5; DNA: TGTGCCAGTAGGCCATCCGCGGGCCCCAATCAGCCCCAGCATTTT; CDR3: CASRPSAGPNQPQHF
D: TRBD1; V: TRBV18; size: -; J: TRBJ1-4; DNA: TGTGCCAGCTCCCTGGACAGGGATGAAAAACTGTTTTTT; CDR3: CASSLDRDEKLFF
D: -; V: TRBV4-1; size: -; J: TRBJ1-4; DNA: TGCGCCAGCAGCCGAAAGACGGGTTTAGGTGAAAAACTGTTTTTT; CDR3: CASSRKTGLGEKLFF
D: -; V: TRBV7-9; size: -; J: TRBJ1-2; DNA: TGTGCCAGCAGCTTTCCGAATGGGGGCTACACCTTC; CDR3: CASSFPNGGYTF
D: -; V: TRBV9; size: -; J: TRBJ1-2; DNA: TGTGCCAGCGGAGACGGAACGTATGGCTACACCTTC; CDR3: CASGDGTYGYTF
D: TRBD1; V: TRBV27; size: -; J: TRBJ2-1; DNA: TGTGCCAGCAGCTCCCCTCGGACAGGGGGCTACAATGAGCAGTTCTTC; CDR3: CASSSPRTGGYNEQFF
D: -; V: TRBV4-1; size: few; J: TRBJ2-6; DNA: TGCGCCAGCAGCCACTTCGAGGGCCCCTCTGGGGCCAACGTCCTGACTTTC; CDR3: CASSHFEGPSGANVLTF
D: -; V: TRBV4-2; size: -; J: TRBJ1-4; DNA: TGTGCCAGCAGCCAGGGCAGTAGTAATGAAAAACTGTTTTTT; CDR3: CASSQGSSNEKLFF
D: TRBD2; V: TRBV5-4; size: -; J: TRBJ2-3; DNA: TGTGCCAGCAGCACAGGACTAGCGGGGGTCCTAACAGATACGCAGTATTTT; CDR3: CASSTGLAGVLTDTQYF
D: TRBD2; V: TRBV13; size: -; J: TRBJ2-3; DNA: TGTGCCAGCAGCTTAGTTCCCAGCGGGAGGCCCACAGATACGCAGTATTTT; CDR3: CASSLVPSGRPTDTQYF
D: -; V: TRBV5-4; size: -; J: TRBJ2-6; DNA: TGTGCCAGCAGCCCCACCTCGGCGGGGGCCAACGTCCTGACTTTC; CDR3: CASSPTSAGANVLTF
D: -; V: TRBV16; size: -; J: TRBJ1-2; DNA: TGTGCCAGCAGCCAAAGGGGGTGGACCTATGGCTACACCTTC; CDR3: CASSQRGWTYGYTF
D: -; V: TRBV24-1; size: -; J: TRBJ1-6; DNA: TGTGCCACCAGTGATTTGAGGGTTAGAGACCATAATTCACCCCTCCACTTT; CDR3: CATSDLRVRDHNSPLHF
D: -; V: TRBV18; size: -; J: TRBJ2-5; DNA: TGTGCCACCTCACGAAATGGCGGGACTCGGGAGACCCAGTACTTC; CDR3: CATSRNGGTRETQYF
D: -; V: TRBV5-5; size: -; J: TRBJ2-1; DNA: TGTGCCAGCAGCTTGGCCAGGTACGAGGAGCAGTTCTTC; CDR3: CASSLARYEEQFF
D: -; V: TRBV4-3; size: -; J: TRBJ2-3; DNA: TGCGCCAGCAGCCAAGATTCAGGGGGGGCAGATACGCAGTATTTT; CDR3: CASSQDSGGADTQYF